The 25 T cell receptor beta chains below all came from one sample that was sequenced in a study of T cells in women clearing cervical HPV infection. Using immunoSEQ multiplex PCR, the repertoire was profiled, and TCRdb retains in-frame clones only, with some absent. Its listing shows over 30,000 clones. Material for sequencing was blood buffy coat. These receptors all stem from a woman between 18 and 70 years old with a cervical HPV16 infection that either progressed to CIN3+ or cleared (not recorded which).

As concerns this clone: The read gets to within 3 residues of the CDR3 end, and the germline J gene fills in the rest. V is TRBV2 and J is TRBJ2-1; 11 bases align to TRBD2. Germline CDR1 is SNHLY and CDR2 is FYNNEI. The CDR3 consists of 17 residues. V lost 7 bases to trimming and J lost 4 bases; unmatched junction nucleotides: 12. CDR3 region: CASISSGGSLKYNEQFF. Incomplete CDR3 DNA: TGTGCCAGCATCTCTAGCGGGGGGTCCTTAAAGTACAATGAG. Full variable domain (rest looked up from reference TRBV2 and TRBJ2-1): EPEVTQTPSHQVTQMGQEVILRCVPISNHLYFYWYRQILGQKVEFLVSFYNNEISEKSEIFDDQFSVERPDGSNFTLKIRSTKLEDSAMYFCASISSGGSLKYNEQFFGPGTRLTVL.

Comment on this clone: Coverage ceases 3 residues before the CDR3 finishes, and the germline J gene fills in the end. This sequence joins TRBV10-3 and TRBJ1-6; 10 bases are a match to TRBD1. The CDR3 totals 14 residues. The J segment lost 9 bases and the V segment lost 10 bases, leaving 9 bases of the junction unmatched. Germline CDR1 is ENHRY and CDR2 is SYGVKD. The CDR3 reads CASLPGTGASPLHF. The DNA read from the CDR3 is TGTGCCAGCTTACCCGGGACAGGGGCTTCACCC.

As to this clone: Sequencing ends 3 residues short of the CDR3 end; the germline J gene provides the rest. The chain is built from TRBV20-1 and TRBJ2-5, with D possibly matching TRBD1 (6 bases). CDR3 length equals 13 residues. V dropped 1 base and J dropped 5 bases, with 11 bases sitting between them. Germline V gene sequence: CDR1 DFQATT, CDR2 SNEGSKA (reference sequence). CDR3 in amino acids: CSARARTAETQYF. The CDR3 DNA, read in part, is TGCAGTGCTAGAGCTAGGACAGCGGAGACC.

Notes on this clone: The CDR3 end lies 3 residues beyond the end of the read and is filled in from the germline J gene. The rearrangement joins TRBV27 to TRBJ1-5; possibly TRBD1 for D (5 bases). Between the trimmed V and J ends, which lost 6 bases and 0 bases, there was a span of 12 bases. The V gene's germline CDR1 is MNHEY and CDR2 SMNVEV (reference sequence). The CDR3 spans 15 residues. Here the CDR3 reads CASSAGRYSNQPQHF. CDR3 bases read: TGTGCCAGCAGCGCGGGGCGTTATAGCAATCAGCCC.

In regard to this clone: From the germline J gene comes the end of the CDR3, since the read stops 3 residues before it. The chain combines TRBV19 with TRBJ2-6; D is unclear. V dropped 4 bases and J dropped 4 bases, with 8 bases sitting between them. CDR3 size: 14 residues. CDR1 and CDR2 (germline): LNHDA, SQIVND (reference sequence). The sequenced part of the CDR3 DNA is TGTGCCAGTAGTAGTCAGGCCGGGGCCAACGTC. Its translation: CASSSQAGANV. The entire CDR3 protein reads CASSSQAGANVLTF.

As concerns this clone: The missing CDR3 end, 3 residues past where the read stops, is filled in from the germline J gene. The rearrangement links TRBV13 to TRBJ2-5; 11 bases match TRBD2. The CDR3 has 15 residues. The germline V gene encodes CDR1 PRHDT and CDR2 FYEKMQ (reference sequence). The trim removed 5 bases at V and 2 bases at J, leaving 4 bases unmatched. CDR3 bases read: TGTGCCAGCAGCCTAAGGACTAGCGGGCAAGAGACC. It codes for CASSLRTSGQET. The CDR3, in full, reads CASSLRTSGQETQYF.

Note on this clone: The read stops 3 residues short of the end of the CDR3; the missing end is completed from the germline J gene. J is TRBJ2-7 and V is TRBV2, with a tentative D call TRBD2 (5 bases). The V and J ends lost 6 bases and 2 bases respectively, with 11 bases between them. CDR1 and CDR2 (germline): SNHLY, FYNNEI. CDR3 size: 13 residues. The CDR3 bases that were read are TGTGCCAGCAGGGTCGAGACTACCTACGAG. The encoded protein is CASRVETTYE. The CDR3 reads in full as CASRVETTYEQYF.

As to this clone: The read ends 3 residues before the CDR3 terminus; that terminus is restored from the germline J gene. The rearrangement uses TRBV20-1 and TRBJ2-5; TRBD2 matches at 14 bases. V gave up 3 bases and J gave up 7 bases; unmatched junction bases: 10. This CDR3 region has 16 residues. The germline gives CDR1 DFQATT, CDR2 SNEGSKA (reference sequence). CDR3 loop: CSASPGTSGGLRTQYF. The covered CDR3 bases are TGCAGTGCTAGTCCCGGGACTAGCGGGGGCCTGAGGACC.

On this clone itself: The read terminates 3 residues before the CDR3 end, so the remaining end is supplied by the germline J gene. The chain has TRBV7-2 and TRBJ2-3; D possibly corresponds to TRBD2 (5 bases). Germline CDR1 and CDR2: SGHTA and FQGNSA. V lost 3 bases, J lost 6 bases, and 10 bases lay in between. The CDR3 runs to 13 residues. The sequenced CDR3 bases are TGTGCCAGCAGCTTGGCGCGAGGGGATACG. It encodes CASSLARGDT. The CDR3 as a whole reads CASSLARGDTQYF. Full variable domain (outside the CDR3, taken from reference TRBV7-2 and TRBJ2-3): GAGVSQSPSNKVTEKGKDVELRCDPISGHTALYWYRQSLGQGLEFLIYFQGNSAPDKSGLPSDRFSAERTGGSVSTLTIQRTQQEDSAVYLCASSLARGDTQYFGPGTRLTVL.

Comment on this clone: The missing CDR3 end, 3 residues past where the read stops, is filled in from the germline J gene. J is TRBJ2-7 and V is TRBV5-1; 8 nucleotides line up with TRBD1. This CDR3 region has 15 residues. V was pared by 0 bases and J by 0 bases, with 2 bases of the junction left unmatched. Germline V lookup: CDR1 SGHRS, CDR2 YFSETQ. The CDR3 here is CASSLVGQGSYEQYF. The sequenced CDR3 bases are TGCGCCAGCAGCTTGGTAGGACAGGGCTCCTACGAG.

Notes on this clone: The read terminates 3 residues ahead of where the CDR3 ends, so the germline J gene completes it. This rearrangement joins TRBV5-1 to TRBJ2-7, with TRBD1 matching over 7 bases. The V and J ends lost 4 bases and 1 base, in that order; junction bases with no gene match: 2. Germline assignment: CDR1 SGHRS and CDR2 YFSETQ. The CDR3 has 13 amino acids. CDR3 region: CASSQGQSYEQYF. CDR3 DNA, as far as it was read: TGCGCCAGCAGCCAGGGACAGTCCTACGAG.

CDR3 DNA, as far as it was read: TGTGCCAGCACCGAGGGGGTAATTGGAAACACC. It yields the protein CASTEGVIGNT. The full CDR3 protein reads CASTEGVIGNTIYF. This chain connects TRBV19 to TRBJ1-3, with a possible D match to TRBD1 (6 bases). The DNA ends 3 residues before the CDR3 does, and the rest of the CDR3 is filled in from the germline J gene. Germline V gene lookup returns CDR1 LNHDA and CDR2 SQIVND (reference sequence). The V end was cut by 9 bases, the J end by 3 bases, with 15 bases between. There are 14 residues in the CDR3. The variable domain in full, with the rest retrieved from reference TRBV19 and TRBJ1-3, is DGGITQSPKYLFRKEGQNVTLSCEQNLNHDAMYWYRQDPGQGLRLIYYSQIVNDFQKGDIAEGYSVSREKKESFPLTVTSAQKNPTAFYLCASTEGVIGNTIYFGEGSWLTVV.

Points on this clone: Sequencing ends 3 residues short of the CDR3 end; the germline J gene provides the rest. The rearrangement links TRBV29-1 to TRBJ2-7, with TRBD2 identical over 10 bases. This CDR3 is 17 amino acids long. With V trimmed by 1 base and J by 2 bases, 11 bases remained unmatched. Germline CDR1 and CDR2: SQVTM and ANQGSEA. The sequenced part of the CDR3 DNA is TGCAGCGTTGAAGGGCTAGCGGGGGCCTCTAGCCCCTACGAG. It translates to CSVEGLAGASSPYE. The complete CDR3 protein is CSVEGLAGASSPYEQYF.

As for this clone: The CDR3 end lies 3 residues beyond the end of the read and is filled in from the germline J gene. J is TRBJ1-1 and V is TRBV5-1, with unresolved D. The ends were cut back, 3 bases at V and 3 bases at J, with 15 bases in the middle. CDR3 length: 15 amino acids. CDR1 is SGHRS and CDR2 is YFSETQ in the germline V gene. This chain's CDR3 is CASSSLGRGDTEAFF. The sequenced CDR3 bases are TGCGCCAGCAGCTCCCTCGGGCGCGGGGACACTGAA. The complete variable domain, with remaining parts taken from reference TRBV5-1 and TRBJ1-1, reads KAGVTQTPRYLIKTRGQQVTLSCSPISGHRSVSWYQQTPGQGLQFLFEYFSETQRNKGNFPGRFSGRQFSNSRSEMNVSTLELGDSALYLCASSSLGRGDTEAFFGQGTRLTVV.

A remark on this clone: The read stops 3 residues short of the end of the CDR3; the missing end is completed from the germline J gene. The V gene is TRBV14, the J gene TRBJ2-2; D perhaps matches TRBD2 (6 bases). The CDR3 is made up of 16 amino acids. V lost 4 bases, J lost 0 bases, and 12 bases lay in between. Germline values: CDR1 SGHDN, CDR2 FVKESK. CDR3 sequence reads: CASSLRPGANTGELFF. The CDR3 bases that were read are TGTGCCAGCAGCCTTAGACCGGGGGCGAACACCGGGGAG. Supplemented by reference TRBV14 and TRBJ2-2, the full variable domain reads EAGVTQFPSHSVIEKGQTVTLRCDPISGHDNLYWYRRVMGKEIKFLLHFVKESKQDESGMPNNRFLAERTGGTYSTLKVQPAELEDSGVYFCASSLRPGANTGELFFGEGSRLTVL.

The chain's CDR3 is CSARDPGGHYNEQFF. Partial CDR3 DNA: TGCAGTGCTAGAGACCCAGGGGGACACTACAATGAG. The V and J genes are TRBV20-1 and TRBJ2-1; the match to TRBD1 covers 7 bases. With the read ending 3 residues before the CDR3 end, the germline J gene is used to fill in that end. The V gene's germline CDR1 is DFQATT and CDR2 SNEGSKA (reference sequence). V dropped 0 bases and J dropped 3; count of bases not matched to a gene: 5. The CDR3 is 15 residues long.

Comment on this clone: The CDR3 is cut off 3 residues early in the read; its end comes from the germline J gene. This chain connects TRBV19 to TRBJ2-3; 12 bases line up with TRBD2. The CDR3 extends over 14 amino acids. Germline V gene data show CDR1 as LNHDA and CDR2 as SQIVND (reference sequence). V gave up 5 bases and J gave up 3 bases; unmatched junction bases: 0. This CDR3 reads CASSLAGGTDTQYF. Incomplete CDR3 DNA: TGTGCCAGTAGTCTAGCGGGGGGGACAGATACG.

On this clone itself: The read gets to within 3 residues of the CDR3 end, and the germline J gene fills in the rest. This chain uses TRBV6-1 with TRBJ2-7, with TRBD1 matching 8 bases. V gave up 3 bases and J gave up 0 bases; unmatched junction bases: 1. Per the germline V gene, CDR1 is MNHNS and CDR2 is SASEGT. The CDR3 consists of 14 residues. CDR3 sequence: CASSEGTGSYEQYF. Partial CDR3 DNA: TGTGCCAGCAGTGAGGGGACAGGCTCCTACGAG.

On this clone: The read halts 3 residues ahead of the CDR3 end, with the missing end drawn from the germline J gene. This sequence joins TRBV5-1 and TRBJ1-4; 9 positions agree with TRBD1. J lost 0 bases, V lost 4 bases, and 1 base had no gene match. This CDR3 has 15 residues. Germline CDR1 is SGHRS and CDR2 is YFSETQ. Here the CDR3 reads CASSRTGATNEKLFF. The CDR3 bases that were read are TGCGCCAGCAGCCGGACAGGGGCAACTAATGAAAAA.

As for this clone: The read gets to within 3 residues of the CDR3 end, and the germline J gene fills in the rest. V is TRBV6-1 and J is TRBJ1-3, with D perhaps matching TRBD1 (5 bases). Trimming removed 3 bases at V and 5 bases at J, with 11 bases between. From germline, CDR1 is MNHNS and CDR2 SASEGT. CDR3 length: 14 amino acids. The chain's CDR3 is CASSEVRVRNTIYF. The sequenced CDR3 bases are TGTGCCAGCAGTGAGGTCAGGGTTCGAAACACC.

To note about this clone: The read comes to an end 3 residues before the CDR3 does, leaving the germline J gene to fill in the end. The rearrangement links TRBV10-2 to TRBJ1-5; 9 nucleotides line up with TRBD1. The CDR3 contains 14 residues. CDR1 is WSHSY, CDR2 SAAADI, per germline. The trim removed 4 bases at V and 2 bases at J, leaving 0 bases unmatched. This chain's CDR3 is CASSGTGGNQPQHF. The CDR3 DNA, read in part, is TGCGCCAGCAGTGGGACAGGGGGCAATCAGCCC.

CDR3 in amino acids: CASSPRSTTNEKLFF. The DNA read from the CDR3 is TGTGCCAGCAGCCCAAGATCGACTACTAATGAAAAA. The J gene is TRBJ1-4, the V gene TRBV14; D call uncertain. The CDR3 goes on 3 residues after the read ends, and that part is filled in from the germline J gene. The CDR3 consists of 15 residues. CDR1 and CDR2 from the germline V gene are SGHDN and FVKESK. The V end lost 4 bases, the J end lost 2 bases, and 11 bases lay between the germline ends.

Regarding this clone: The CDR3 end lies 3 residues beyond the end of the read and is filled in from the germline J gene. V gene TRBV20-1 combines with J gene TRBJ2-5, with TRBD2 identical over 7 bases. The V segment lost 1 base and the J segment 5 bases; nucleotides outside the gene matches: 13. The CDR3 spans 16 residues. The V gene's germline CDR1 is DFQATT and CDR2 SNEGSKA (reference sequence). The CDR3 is CSARVWWGKAGETQYF. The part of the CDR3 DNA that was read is TGCAGTGCTAGAGTCTGGTGGGGGAAAGCGGGGGAGACC.

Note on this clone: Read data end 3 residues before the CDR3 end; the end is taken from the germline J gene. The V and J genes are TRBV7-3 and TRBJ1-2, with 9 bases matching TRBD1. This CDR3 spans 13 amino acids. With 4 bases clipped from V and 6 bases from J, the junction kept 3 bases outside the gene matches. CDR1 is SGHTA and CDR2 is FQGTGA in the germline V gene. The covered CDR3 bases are TGTGCCAGCAGCTCGGACAGGGGAAATGGC. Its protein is CASSSDRGNG. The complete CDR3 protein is CASSSDRGNGYTF.

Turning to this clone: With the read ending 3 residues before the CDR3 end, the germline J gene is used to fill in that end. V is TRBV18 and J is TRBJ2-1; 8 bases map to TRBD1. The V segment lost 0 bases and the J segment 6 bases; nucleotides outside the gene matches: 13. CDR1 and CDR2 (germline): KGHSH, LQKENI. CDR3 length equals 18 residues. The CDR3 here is CASSPPKSRAGGINEQFF. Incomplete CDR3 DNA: TGTGCCAGCTCACCACCTAAATCCAGGGCAGGGGGCATCAATGAG.